Sequencing of this TCR beta chain was carried out in a study of blood T cell repertoires in COVID-19. Study at large: Specimens from acute and convalescent COVID-19 originated in the United States, Italy and Spain. PBMCs, B-cell-depleted T cells, or T cells provided the cDNA or gDNA that made up the material.

While infection was still active, Seattle patients were enrolled and then followed longitudinally. As originally analysed: Reference gene primer amplification gave estimated nucleated cell counts. Sequencing was performed with immunoSEQ multiplex PCR; in TCRdb, only in-frame clones are kept and a portion is missing. V and J calls and clone size are those listed in that table; D and trimming were worked out from the DNA. The data contain 300,000 to 400,000 clones, roughly 90% of them singletons. The sequence was collected from a man aged 25 to 45 with COVID-19, enrolled during active disease. The material sequenced was peripheral blood.

CDR3 sequence: CASSQIKPGQESNQPQHF. CDR3 nucleotides: TGTGCCAGCAGCCAAATCAAACCGGGACAGGAAAGCAATCAGCCCCAGCATTTT. The rearrangement uses TRBV27 and TRBJ1-5; 8 nucleotides agree with TRBD1. Germline loops: CDR1 MNHEY, CDR2 SMNVEV (reference sequence). J was trimmed by 1 base and V by 6 bases; bases with no gene match: 14. The CDR3 totals 18 residues.